This T cell receptor (beta chain) was sequenced in a study of response to subunit inactivated influenza vaccine. TCRdb analysed the RT-PCR reads with MiXCR anew, one entry per CDR3 protein. The sample consists of hundreds of thousands of distinct CDR3 sequences, 15% to 19% of them appearing once. The CDR3 length is 14 residues. V was clipped by 4 bases and J by 6 bases; unmatched bases: 6. Germline V gene data show CDR1 as ENHRY and CDR2 as SYGVKD. This receptor was taken from a man aged 50-60 years who received an inactivated influenza vaccine. The starting material was PBMCs from blood, obtained roughly 12 days after vaccination. The chain combines TRBV10-3 with TRBJ1-5; TRBD1 matches 7 bases. The CDR3 sequence: CAISGTGGGQPQHF. DNA for the CDR3: TGTGCCATCAGTGGGACAGGAGGGGGTCAGCCCCAGCATTTT.